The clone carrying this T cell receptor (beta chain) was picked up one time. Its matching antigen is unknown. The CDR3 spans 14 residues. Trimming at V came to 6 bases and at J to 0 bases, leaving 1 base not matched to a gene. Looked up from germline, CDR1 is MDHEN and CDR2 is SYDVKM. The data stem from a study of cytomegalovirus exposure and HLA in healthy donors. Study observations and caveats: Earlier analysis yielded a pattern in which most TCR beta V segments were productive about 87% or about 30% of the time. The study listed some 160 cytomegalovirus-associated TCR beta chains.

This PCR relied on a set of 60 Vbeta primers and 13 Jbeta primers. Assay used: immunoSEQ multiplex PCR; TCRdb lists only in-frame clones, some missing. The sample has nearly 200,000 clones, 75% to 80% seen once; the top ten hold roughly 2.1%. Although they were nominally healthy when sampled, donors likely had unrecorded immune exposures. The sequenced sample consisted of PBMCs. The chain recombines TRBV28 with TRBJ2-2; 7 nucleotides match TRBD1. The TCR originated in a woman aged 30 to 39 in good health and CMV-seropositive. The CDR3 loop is CASRGTANTGELFF. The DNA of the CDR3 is TGTGCCAGCAGGGGGACAGCGAACACCGGGGAGCTGTTTTTT.